Below are 15 T cell receptor beta chains sequenced from a single sample in a study of blood T cell repertoires in COVID-19. Here immunoSEQ multiplex PCR was the method, and the copy in TCRdb shows in-frame clones only, minus some. The sample shows some 160,000 clones, around 91% of them seen only once. What was sequenced was peripheral blood. The source is a woman aged 60-75 years with active COVID-19.

The V call is TRBV14, the J call TRBJ1-1; D may be TRBD1 (6 bases). The V and J ends lost 5 bases and 4 bases respectively, with 14 bases between them. CDR3 length: 14 amino acids. Germline V lookup: CDR1 SGHDN, CDR2 FVKESK. CDR3 coding DNA: TGTGCCAGCAGCTCCGAGGGGGAACGCACTGAAGCTTTCTTT. Translating it yields CASSSEGERTEAFF.

This rearrangement joins TRBV7-9 to TRBJ1-6; D remains ambiguous. The CDR3 contains 14 residues. Per the germline V gene, CDR1 is SEHNR and CDR2 is FQNEAQ (reference sequence). V was shortened by 5 bases and J by 8 bases, with 13 bases between the two germline ends. As DNA, the CDR3 is TGTGCCAGCAGCCGTGATCACAATGATTCACCCCTCCACTTT. This sequence encodes CASSRDHNDSPLHF.

V and J are TRBV10-3 and TRBJ2-5; tentative D call: TRBD1 (6 bases). Germline loops: CDR1 ENHRY, CDR2 SYGVKD. CDR3 length: 13 amino acids. The V end was cut by 4 bases, the J end by 3 bases, with 9 bases between. CDR3 region: CAISGGPEETQYF. CDR3 DNA: TGTGCCATCAGTGGGGGGCCAGAAGAGACCCAGTACTTC.

This clone has just one count. The rearrangement links TRBV5-1 to TRBJ2-2; 14 bases are a match to TRBD2. J was trimmed by 7 bases and V by 5 bases; bases with no gene match: 10. There are 17 residues in the CDR3. Germline values: CDR1 SGHRS, CDR2 YFSETQ. The chain's CDR3 is CASRLGTSGRSGGELFF. For the CDR3, the DNA is TGCGCCAGCAGACTCGGGACTAGCGGGAGAAGCGGCGGGGAGCTGTTTTTT.

This chain links TRBV4-2 with TRBJ2-7; 10 positions agree with TRBD2. Germline CDR1 and CDR2: LGHNA and YNFKEQ. Losses at the gene ends were 1 base for V and 4 bases for J; bases not matched to a gene: 7. The CDR3 consists of 16 residues. The CDR3 sequence is CASSQAGSSGSYEQYF. The CDR3 DNA sequence: TGTGCCAGCAGCCAAGCGGGCTCTAGCGGGAGTTACGAGCAGTACTTC.

The V gene is TRBV5-5, the J gene TRBJ2-7; D gene unclear. V gave up 0 bases and J gave up 0 bases, with 7 bases separating them. The CDR3 runs to 14 residues. Germline V CDR1 and CDR2: SGHKS, YYEKEE (reference sequence). The CDR3 protein is CASSLGLISYEQYF. CDR3 DNA sequence: TGTGCCAGCAGCTTGGGGCTTATCTCCTACGAGCAGTACTTC.

The chain joins TRBV6-1 to TRBJ2-7; 8 positions agree with TRBD1. The V gene's germline CDR1 is MNHNS and CDR2 SASEGT. Germline trimming cut 1 base from V and 2 bases from J; bases unmatched to any gene: 1. The length of the CDR3 is 14 residues. The CDR3 loop is CASSEGTGPYEQYF. CDR3 coding DNA: TGTGCCAGCAGTGAAGGGACAGGGCCCTACGAGCAGTACTTC.

V is TRBV29-1 and J is TRBJ2-7; no reliable D call. Per the germline V gene, CDR1 is SQVTM and CDR2 is ANQGSEA. This CDR3 has 11 residues. Trimming removed 4 bases at V and 2 bases at J, with 6 bases between. The CDR3 protein is CSVGLTYEQYF. The CDR3 DNA is TGCAGCGTTGGACTGACCTACGAGCAGTACTTC.

V usage is TRBV4-1 and J usage is TRBJ1-2; D gene ambiguous. Germline values: CDR1 MGHRA, CDR2 YSYEKL. The CDR3 spans 17 residues. V gave up 0 bases and J gave up 4 bases, with 18 bases separating them. The chain's CDR3 is CASSQEAAGGGVYGYTF. CDR3 in DNA: TGCGCCAGCAGCCAAGAGGCTGCCGGAGGCGGCGTCTATGGCTACACCTTC.

CDR3 nucleotide sequence: TGCAGCGTGAGGGCAGGGGGCTATGGCTACACCTTC. The encoded protein is CSVRAGGYGYTF. V is TRBV29-1 and J is TRBJ1-2; TRBD1 aligns across 7 bases. The V segment lost 6 bases and the J segment 4 bases; nucleotides outside the gene matches: 5. This CDR3 has 12 amino acids. The germline gives CDR1 SQVTM, CDR2 ANQGSEA. Variable domain in full (rest from reference TRBV29-1 and TRBJ1-2): SAVISQKPSRDICQRGTSLTIQCQVDSQVTMMFWYRQQPGQSLTLIATANQGSEATYESGFVIDKFPISRPNLTFSTLTVSNMSPEDSSIYLCSVRAGGYGYTFGSGTRLTVV.

The CDR3 DNA follows: TGTGCCAGCAGCTTACGCAGCCGGGGGAACACCGGGGAGCTGTTTTTT. Encoded protein: CASSLRSRGNTGELFF. This chain uses TRBV7-6 with TRBJ2-2, with a weak D call TRBD2 (5 bases). Trimming took 2 bases from V and 1 from J, leaving 11 bases between them. Germline assignment: CDR1 SGHVS and CDR2 FNYEAQ. This CDR3 has 16 amino acids.

The chain has TRBV15 and TRBJ2-1, with 13 bases aligning to TRBD2. Looked up from germline, CDR1 is LNHNV and CDR2 is YYDKDF (reference sequence). Losses at the gene ends were 3 bases for V and 14 bases for J; bases not matched to a gene: 13. There are 16 residues in the CDR3. The CDR3 DNA reads TGTGCCACCAGCAGGGGGGGAACTAGCGGGAGGGCCGTGGAGTTCTTC. This translates into CATSRGGTSGRAVEFF.

The chain joins TRBV15 to TRBJ2-3; a weak D match, TRBD2 (6 bases). The CDR3 contains 14 residues. Germline lookup yields CDR1 LNHNV and CDR2 YYDKDF (reference sequence). Between the trimmed V and J ends, which lost 8 bases and 0 bases, there was a span of 12 bases. The CDR3 reads CATRLATSTDTQYF. CDR3 in DNA: TGTGCCACCCGCCTAGCGACTAGCACAGATACGCAGTATTTT.

The chain joins TRBV18 to TRBJ2-3; 7 positions match TRBD2. CDR1 and CDR2 from the germline V gene are KGHSH and LQKENI. Losses at the gene ends were 0 bases for V and 2 bases for J; bases not matched to a gene: 5. CDR3 length: 16 residues. CDR3 sequence: CASSPPGAGFTDTQYF. The CDR3 coding sequence is TGTGCCAGCTCACCACCGGGAGCGGGATTCACAGATACGCAGTATTTT.

The chain uses TRBV5-5 and TRBJ2-2; D perhaps matches TRBD1 (5 bases). Germline CDR1 and CDR2: SGHKS and YYEKEE (reference sequence). The CDR3 is 15 residues long. The V and J ends lost 3 bases and 1 base respectively, with 10 bases between them. The CDR3: CASSYYQGNTGELFF. The CDR3 DNA reads as TGTGCCAGCAGCTACTACCAGGGGAACACCGGGGAGCTGTTTTTT. Complete variable domain (other parts from reference TRBV5-5 and TRBJ2-2): DAGVTQSPTHLIKTRGQQVTLRCSPISGHKSVSWYQQVLGQGPQFIFQYYEKEERGRGNFPDRFSARQFPNYSSELNVNALLLGDSALYLCASSYYQGNTGELFFGEGSRLTVL.